This T cell receptor (beta chain) was retrieved from a study of Ad26.COV2.S vaccination and SARS-CoV-2 variants. Study results and limitations: Assessments of TCR breadth and depth may have underestimated the total T cell responses. Reportedly, spike-specific CD8+ and CD4+ T cell responses achieved substantial breadth once vaccination had taken place.

As concerns this clone: Its antigen is unknown.

Treatment specified: around 19 received Ad26.COV2.S at low or high dose, single or two shots; roughly 5 received placebo; per-sample allocation not given. Collection of samples fell on day 63 after the first vaccine or placebo injection. An 18-55-year-old adult in Boston served as donor. Here immunoSEQ multiplex PCR was the method, and the copy in TCRdb shows in-frame clones only, minus some. The sample contains approximately 300,000 clones, around four fifths of which appear only once. The source was peripheral blood, collected in a trial of Ad26.COV2.S vaccine versus placebo. This clonotype was obtained from a person between 18 and 65 years old who received the Ad26.COV2.S COVID-19 vaccine or a placebo.

Here the CDR3 reads CASSRDRETLYEQYF. CDR3 in DNA: TGTGCCAGCAGTCGGGACAGGGAGACACTTTACGAGCAGTACTTC. The V gene is TRBV7-9, the J gene TRBJ2-7, with 9 bases fitting TRBD1. The V gene's germline CDR1 is SEHNR and CDR2 FQNEAQ (reference sequence). This CDR3 contains 15 residues. V trimming: 6 bases; J trimming: 4 bases; junction bases outside the gene matches: 10.